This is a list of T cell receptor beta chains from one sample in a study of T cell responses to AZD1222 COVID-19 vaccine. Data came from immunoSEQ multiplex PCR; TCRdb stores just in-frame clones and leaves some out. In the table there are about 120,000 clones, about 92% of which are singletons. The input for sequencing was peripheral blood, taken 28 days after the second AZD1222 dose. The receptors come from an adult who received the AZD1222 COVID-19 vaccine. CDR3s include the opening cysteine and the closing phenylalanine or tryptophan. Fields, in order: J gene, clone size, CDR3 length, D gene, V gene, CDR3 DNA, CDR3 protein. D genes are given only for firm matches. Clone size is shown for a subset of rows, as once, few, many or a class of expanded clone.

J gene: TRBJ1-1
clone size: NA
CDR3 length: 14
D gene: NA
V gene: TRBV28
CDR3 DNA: TGTGCCAGCAGTTTATGGGAATCAAACACTGAAGCTTTCTTT
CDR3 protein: CASSLWESNTEAFF

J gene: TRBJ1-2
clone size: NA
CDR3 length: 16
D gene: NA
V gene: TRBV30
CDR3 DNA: TGTGCCTGGAAAGAGTACAAGACCTCTTACCTCTATGGCTACACCTTC
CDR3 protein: CAWKEYKTSYLYGYTF

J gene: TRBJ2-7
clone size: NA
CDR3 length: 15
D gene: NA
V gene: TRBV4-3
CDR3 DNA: TGCGCCAGCAGCCAGGGGTTTAAGGAAACCTACGAGCAGTACTTC
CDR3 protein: CASSQGFKETYEQYF

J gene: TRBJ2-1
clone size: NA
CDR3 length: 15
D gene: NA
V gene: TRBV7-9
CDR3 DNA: TGTGCCAGCAGCTTAGCGACGGGCGGCTACAATGAGCAGTTCTTC
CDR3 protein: CASSLATGGYNEQFF

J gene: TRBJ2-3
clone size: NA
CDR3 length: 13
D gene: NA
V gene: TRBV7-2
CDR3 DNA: TGTGCCAGCAGCCCTCAGAGCACAGATACGCAGTATTTT
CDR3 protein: CASSPQSTDTQYF

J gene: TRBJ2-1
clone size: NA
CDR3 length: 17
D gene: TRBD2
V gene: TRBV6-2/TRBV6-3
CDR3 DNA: TGTGCCAGCAGTCCAGCCCAGCGGGAGGTATTCTACAATGAGCAGTTCTTC
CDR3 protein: CASSPAQREVFYNEQFF

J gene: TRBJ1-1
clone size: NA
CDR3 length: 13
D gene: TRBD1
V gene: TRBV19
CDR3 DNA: TGTGCCAGCGGGGGACAGGACGACTTCGGGGCTTTCTTT
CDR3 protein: CASGGQDDFGAFF

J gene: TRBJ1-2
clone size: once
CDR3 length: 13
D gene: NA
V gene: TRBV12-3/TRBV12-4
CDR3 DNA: TGTGCCAGCAGCCCGGCGGAGGACTATGGCTACACCTTC
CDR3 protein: CASSPAEDYGYTF

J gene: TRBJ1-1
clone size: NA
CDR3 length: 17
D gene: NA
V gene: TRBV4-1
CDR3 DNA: TGCGCCAGCAGCCAAGGGGGAACGGGGGTCTTGAACACTGAAGCTTTCTTT
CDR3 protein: CASSQGGTGVLNTEAFF

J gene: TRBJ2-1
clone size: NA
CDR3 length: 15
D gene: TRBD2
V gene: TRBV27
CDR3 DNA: TGTGCCAGCAGTTCAACTAGCGGGGCTTACAATGAGCAGTTCTTC
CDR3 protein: CASSSTSGAYNEQFF

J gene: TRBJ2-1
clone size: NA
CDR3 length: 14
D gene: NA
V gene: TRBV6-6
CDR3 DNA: TGTGCCACCGAGCTAGGACTACCTGGGAATGAGCAGTTCTTC
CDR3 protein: CATELGLPGNEQFF

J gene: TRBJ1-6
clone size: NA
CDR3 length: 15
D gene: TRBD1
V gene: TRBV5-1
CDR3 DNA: TGCGCCAGCAGCGCAGGGGACAGGGAAGAATCACCCCTCCACTTT
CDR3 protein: CASSAGDREESPLHF

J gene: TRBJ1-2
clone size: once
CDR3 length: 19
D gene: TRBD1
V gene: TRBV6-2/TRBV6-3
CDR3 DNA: TGTGCCAGCAGTTACCGGAGCCCCGGGACAGGGGGCATAGGCTATGGCTACACCTTC
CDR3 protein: CASSYRSPGTGGIGYGYTF

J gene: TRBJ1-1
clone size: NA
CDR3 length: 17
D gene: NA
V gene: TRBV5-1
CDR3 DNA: TGCGCCAGCAGCCTTTTGAACAGGGAGCTCGGGAACACTGAAGCTTTCTTT
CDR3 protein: CASSLLNRELGNTEAFF

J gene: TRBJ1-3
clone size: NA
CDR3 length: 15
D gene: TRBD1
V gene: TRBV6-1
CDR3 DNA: TGTGCCAGCAGTGAACGACAGGGAAAGGGAAACACCATATATTTT
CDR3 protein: CASSERQGKGNTIYF

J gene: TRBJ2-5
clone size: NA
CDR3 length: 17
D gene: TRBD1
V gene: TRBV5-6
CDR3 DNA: TGTGCCAGCAGCCCGAGGCGTACAGGGGGATGGCAAGAGACCCAGTACTTC
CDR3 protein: CASSPRRTGGWQETQYF

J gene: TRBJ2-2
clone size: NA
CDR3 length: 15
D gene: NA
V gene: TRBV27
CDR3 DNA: TGTGCCAGCAGTTTAGCCGGCCTAAACACCGGGGAGCTGTTTTTT
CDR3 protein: CASSLAGLNTGELFF

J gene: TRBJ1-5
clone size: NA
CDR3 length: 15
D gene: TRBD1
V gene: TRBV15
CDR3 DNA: TGTGCCACCAGCGAAGACAGGGGAGGCTATCAGCCCCAGCATTTT
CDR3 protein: CATSEDRGGYQPQHF

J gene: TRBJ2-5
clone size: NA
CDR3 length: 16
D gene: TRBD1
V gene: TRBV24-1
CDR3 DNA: TGTGCCACCAGTGAAAACCCCCAGGGGGCGAGAAAGACCCAGTACTTC
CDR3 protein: CATSENPQGARKTQYF

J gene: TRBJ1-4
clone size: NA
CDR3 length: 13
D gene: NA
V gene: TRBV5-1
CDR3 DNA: TGCGCCAGCAGCGGGCCGGTGAATGAAAAACTGTTTTTT
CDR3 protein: CASSGPVNEKLFF

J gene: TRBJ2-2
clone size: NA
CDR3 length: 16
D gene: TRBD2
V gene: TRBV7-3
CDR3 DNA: TGTGCCAGCAGCTCTCTAGCGGGATTTAACACCGGGGAGCTGTTTTTT
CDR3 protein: CASSSLAGFNTGELFF

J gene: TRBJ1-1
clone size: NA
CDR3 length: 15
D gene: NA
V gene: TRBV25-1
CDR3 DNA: TGTGCCAGCAGCTCCTACGACAGGTGGGGCACTGAAGCTTTCTTT
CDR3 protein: CASSSYDRWGTEAFF